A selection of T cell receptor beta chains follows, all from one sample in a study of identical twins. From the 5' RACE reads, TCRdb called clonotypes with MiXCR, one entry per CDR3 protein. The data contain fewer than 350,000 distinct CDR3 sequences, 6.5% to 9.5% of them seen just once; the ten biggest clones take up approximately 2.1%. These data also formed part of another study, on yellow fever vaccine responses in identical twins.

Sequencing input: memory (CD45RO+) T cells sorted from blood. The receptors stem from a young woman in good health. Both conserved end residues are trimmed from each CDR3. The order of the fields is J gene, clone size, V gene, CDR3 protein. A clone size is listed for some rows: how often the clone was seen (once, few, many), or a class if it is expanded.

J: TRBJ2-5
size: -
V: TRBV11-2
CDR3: ASSFTQSGSETQY

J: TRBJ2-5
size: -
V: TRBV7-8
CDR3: ASSRSGETQY

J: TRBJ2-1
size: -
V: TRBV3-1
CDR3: ASSQDRGLAGTNEQF

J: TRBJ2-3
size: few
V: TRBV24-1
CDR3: ATSDPLRTDTQY

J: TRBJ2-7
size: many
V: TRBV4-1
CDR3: ASSPERISERLAGTATYEQY

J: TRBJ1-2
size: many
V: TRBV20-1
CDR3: SARAPGYT

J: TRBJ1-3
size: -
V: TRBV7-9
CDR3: ASSLATAGNTIY

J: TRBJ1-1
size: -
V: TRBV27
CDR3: ASSLIGQASAF

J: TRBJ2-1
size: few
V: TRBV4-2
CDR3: ASSPNLGREDYNEQF

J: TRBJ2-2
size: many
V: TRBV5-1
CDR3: ASSLVSGESGELF

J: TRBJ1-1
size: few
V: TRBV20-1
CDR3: SARTGGWNTEAF

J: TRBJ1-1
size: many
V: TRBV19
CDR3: ASSIEFTNTEAF

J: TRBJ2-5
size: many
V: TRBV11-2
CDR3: ASSLVGGGYQETQY

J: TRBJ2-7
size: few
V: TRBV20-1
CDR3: SARDVGLAWTGDPYEQY

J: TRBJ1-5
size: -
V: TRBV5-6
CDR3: ASSLWRVSNQPQH

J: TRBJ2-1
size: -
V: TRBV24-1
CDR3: ATSGWGEGLHEQF

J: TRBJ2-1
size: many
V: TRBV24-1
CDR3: ATSDLTEGDNEQF

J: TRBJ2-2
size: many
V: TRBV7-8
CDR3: ASSLARGNTGELF

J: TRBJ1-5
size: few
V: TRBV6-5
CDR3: ASRVLVGLGPQH

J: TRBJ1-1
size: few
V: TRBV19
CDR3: ASRSWLGRLEGNTEAF

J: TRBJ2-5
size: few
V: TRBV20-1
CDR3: SARDLAKETQY

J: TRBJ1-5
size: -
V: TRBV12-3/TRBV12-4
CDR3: ASGSRDIDQPQH

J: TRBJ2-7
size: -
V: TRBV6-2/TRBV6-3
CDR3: ASNGKLAGFTEQY

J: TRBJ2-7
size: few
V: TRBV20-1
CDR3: SARLAASYEQY